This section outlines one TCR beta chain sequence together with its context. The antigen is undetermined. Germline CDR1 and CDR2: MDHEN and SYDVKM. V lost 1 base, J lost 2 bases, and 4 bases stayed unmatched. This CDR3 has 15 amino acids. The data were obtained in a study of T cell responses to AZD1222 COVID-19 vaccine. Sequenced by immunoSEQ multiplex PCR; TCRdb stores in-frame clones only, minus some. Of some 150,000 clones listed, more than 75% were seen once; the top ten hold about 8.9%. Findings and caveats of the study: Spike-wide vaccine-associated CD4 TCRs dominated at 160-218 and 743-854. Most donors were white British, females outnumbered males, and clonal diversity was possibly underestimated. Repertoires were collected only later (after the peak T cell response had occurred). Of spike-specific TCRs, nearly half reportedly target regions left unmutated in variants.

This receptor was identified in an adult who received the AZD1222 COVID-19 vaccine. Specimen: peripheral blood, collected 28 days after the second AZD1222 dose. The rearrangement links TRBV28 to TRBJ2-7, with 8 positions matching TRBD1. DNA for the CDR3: TGTGCCAGCAGTTTATCCGGGACAGGTCCCTACGAGCAGTACTTC. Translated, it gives CASSLSGTGPYEQYF. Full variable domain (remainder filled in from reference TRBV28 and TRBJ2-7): DVKVTQSSRYLVKRTGEKVFLECVQDMDHENMFWYRQDPGLGLRLIYFSYDVKMKEKGDIPEGYSVSREKKERFSLILESASTNQTSMYLCASSLSGTGPYEQYFGPGTRLTVT.